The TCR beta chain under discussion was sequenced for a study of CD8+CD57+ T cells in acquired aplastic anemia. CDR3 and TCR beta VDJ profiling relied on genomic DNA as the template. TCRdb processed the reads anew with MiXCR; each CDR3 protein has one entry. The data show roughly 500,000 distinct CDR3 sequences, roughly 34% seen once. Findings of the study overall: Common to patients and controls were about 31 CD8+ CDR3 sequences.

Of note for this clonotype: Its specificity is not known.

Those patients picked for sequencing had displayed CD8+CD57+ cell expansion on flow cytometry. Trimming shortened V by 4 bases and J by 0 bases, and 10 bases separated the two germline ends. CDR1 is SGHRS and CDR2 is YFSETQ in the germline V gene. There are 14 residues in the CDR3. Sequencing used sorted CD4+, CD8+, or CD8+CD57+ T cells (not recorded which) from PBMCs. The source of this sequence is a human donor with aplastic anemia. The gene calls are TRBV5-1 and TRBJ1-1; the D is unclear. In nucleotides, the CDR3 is TGCGCCAGCAGCCCTGTGGATCTGAACACTGAAGCTTTCTTT. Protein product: CASSPVDLNTEAFF.